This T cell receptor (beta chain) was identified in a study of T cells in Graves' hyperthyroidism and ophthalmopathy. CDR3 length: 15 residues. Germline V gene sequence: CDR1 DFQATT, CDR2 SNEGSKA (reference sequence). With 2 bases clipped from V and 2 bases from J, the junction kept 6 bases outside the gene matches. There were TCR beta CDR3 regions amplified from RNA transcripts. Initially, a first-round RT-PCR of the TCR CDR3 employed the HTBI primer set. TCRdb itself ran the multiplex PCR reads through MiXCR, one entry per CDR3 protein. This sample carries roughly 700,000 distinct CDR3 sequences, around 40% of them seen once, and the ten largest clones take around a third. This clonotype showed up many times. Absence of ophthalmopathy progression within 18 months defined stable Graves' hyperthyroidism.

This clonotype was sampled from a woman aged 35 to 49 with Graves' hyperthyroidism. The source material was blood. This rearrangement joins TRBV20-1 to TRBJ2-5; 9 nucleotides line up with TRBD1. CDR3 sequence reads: CSARRSDRGQETQYF. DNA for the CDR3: TGCAGTGCTAGAAGGTCGGACAGGGGACAAGAGACCCAGTACTTC.